The T cell receptor beta chain described here comes from a study of T cells in tuberculosis. The data were produced by immunoSEQ multiplex PCR, yet TCRdb's version contains in-frame clones alone and is incomplete. The data show 30,000 to 40,000 clones, 97% seen once. Trimming cost V 3 bases and J 6 bases; bases outside gene matches: 6. The CDR3 is 16 amino acids. Looked up from germline, CDR1 is LGHNA and CDR2 is YNFKEQ. The clonotype comes from a donor between 10 and 29 years old with latent tuberculosis or without tuberculosis infection. The chain carries TRBV4-2 and TRBJ2-4; 12 bases map to TRBD2. Source material: PBMCs. In nucleotides, the CDR3 is TGTGCCAGCAGCCAGGGACTAGCGGGTTTCACAAACATTCAGTACTTC. Amino acids: CASSQGLAGFTNIQYF.